This T cell receptor (beta chain) was recovered during a study of blood T cell repertoires in COVID-19. On the study more broadly: The United States, Italy and Spain provided the acute and convalescent COVID-19 samples.

In the original analysis: Nucleated cell counts were estimated from reference gene primer amplification. Assay: immunoSEQ multiplex PCR; the TCRdb copy retains only in-frame clones and omits some. V and J calls and clone size are given by that table; D and trimming were obtained from the DNA. The data hold 85,000 to 100,000 clones, with around 85% observed a single time. The CDR3 sequence is 13 residues long. CDR1 and CDR2 (germline): SGHRS, YFSETQ. V gave up 3 bases and J gave up 1 base, with 7 bases separating them. Comment on this clone: Additional DNA sequences in this sample encode the identical CDR3.

Input material: peripheral blood. V usage is TRBV5-1 and J usage is TRBJ1-1, with D tentatively TRBD1 (6 bases). This TCR was recovered from a woman aged 60-75 years with COVID-19, enrolled during active disease. CDR3 region: CASSSQGNTEAFF. For the CDR3, the DNA is TGCGCCAGCAGCTCACAGGGGAACACTGAAGCTTTCTTT.